Below, 27 T cell receptor beta chains from the same sample are listed, as sequenced in a study of blood T cell repertoires in COVID-19. TCRdb's table, derived via immunoSEQ multiplex PCR, lists solely in-frame clones and lacks some. The table lists around 120,000 clones, 70% to 80% of them singletons. Specimen: peripheral blood. The receptors were sampled from a woman over 75 with acute or convalescent COVID-19.

The chain has TRBV30 and TRBJ1-4; D is undetermined. Germline lookup yields CDR1 GTSNPN and CDR2 SVGIG (reference sequence). V was pared by 3 bases and J by 5 bases, with 7 bases between. CDR3 size: 12 residues. The CDR3 is CAWSFRNEKLFF. The CDR3 nucleotides read TGTGCCTGGAGCTTCAGGAATGAAAAACTGTTTTTT.

The chain combines TRBV2 with TRBJ1-2; D remains ambiguous. The V gene lost 3 bases and the J gene lost 5 bases, with 10 bases spanning the gap. This CDR3 contains 13 residues. Per germline, CDR1 SNHLY and CDR2 FYNNEI. The CDR3 is CASSEGPGYGYTF. DNA of the CDR3: TGTGCCAGCAGTGAGGGCCCGGGGTATGGCTACACCTTC.

This chain joins TRBV7-3 and TRBJ2-7; 13 positions match TRBD2. V dropped 5 bases and J dropped 7; count of bases not matched to a gene: 2. This CDR3 comprises 13 residues. CDR1 is SGHTA and CDR2 is FQGTGA in the germline V gene. In DNA, the CDR3 is TGTGCCAGCAGCGCGGGACTAGCGGGGGAGCAGTACTTC. Translation: CASSAGLAGEQYF.

The chain carries TRBV6-5 and TRBJ2-4; D unclear. Germline CDR1 is MNHEY and CDR2 is SVGAGI. The CDR3 contains 13 residues. V was trimmed by 7 bases and J by 0 bases, leaving 7 bases between them. The CDR3 is CASKEQAKNIQYF. The CDR3 DNA follows: TGTGCCAGCAAGGAGCAAGCCAAAAACATTCAGTACTTC.

The chain uses TRBV6-6 and TRBJ1-1, with D tentatively TRBD1 (5 bases). CDR3 size: 13 residues. Germline CDR1 is MNHNY and CDR2 is SVGAGI (reference sequence). V lost 2 bases and J lost 7, with 11 bases in between. CDR3 amino acids: CASSYGTGIEAFF. The CDR3 DNA reads TGTGCCAGCAGTTACGGGACTGGGATTGAAGCTTTCTTT.

This clone turned up a few times. The chain links TRBV6-5 to TRBJ2-5, with TRBD2 matching 8 bases. The CDR3 runs 14 residues. Germline-derived CDR1 and CDR2 are MNHEY and SVGAGI. J was trimmed by 4 bases and V by 7 bases; bases with no gene match: 8. CDR3 coding DNA: TGTGCCAGCAACCGGGGGGGGCCGCCAGAGACCCAGTACTTC. It is translated as CASNRGGPPETQYF.

The chain links TRBV6-5 to TRBJ1-6, with a weak D call TRBD1 (5 bases). The length of the CDR3 is 15 residues. Germline CDR1 and CDR2: MNHEY and SVGAGI. V was clipped by 2 bases and J by 8 bases, with 13 bases between them. CDR3 sequence reads: CASSYGGNAYSPLHF. The CDR3 DNA sequence: TGTGCCAGCAGTTACGGGGGGAATGCATATTCACCCCTCCACTTT.

The gene calls are TRBV7-2 and TRBJ2-5; a possible D gene is TRBD1 (6 bases). CDR3 length: 13 residues. Germline V gene lookup returns CDR1 SGHTA and CDR2 FQGNSA. With 5 bases removed from V and 4 bases from J, the gap between germline ends came to 11 bases. The CDR3 DNA sequence: TGTGCCAGCAGCCAGGGGACATTAGAGACCCAGTACTTC. Its protein is CASSQGTLETQYF.

The V gene is TRBV28, the J gene TRBJ1-3, with D possibly being TRBD1 (5 bases). There are 19 residues in the CDR3. Germline loops: CDR1 MDHEN, CDR2 SYDVKM. Trimming cost V 5 bases and J 2 bases, with 25 bases left between them. CDR3 amino acids: CASSAGTAGLRFTGNTIYF. In DNA, the CDR3 is TGTGCCAGCAGTGCAGGGACTGCCGGCTTAAGGTTTACTGGAAACACCATATATTTT. Full variable domain (missing parts from reference TRBV28 and TRBJ1-3): DVKVTQSSRYLVKRTGEKVFLECVQDMDHENMFWYRQDPGLGLRLIYFSYDVKMKEKGDIPEGYSVSREKKERFSLILESASTNQTSMYLCASSAGTAGLRFTGNTIYFGEGSWLTVV.

V gene TRBV5-8 combines with J gene TRBJ2-3; possibly TRBD1 for D (5 bases). Per germline, CDR1 SGHTS and CDR2 YDEGEE. There are 14 residues in the CDR3. Trimming removed 1 base from V and 4 bases from J, with 10 bases in between. The DNA of the CDR3 is TGTGCCAGCAGCTTGAGGGGCGAATCAGATACGCAGTATTTT. Translating it yields CASSLRGESDTQYF.

In this sample, this clone turned up once. The rearrangement uses TRBV9 and TRBJ2-3, with D possibly matching TRBD1 (5 bases). There are 14 residues in the CDR3. Germline CDR1 and CDR2: SGDLS and YYNGEE. Trimming took off 6 bases at V and 6 bases at J, with 17 bases between the two ends. The DNA for the CDR3 is TGTGCCAGCACGAGTCAGGTTGGGGCGGATACGCAGTATTTT. Translated: CASTSQVGADTQYF.

This chain links TRBV11-2 with TRBJ1-1, with 8 bases that match TRBD1. J was trimmed by 5 bases and V by 6 bases; bases with no gene match: 8. The CDR3 runs 14 residues. Germline V gene data show CDR1 as SGHAT and CDR2 as FQNNGV. This CDR3 is CASSQNRGETEAFF. CDR3 coding DNA: TGTGCCAGCAGTCAAAACAGGGGGGAGACTGAAGCTTTCTTT.

Note on this clone: Other nucleotide sequences in the sample specify the same CDR3. The chain uses TRBV19 and TRBJ2-3, with a weak D call TRBD1 (6 bases). CDR3 size: 13 residues. V lost 8 bases, J lost 1 base, and 10 bases lay in between. CDR1 and CDR2 from the germline V gene are LNHDA and SQIVND (reference sequence). CDR3 in DNA: TGTGCCAGTCGCAGGGGAGGCACAGATACGCAGTATTTT. Translated: CASRRGGTDTQYF.

The genes are TRBV7-3 and TRBJ2-5; D may be TRBD2 (5 bases). From germline, CDR1 is SGHTA and CDR2 FQGTGA. The CDR3 is made up of 13 amino acids. Trimming pared 6 bases from V and 5 bases from J, leaving 13 bases between. In DNA form, the CDR3 reads TGTGCCAGCAGTCGCGACTCGGGGGAGACCCAGTACTTC. This gives the protein CASSRDSGETQYF.

The rearrangement joins TRBV19 to TRBJ2-5; 7 bases align to TRBD1. Looked up from germline, CDR1 is LNHDA and CDR2 is SQIVND (reference sequence). The length of the CDR3 is 14 residues. Trimming removed 6 bases from V and 2 bases from J; junction bases left unmatched: 6. This CDR3 is CASRSGDRQETQYF. In DNA form, the CDR3 reads TGTGCCAGTAGGAGTGGGGACAGACAAGAGACCCAGTACTTC.

The chain combines TRBV29-1 with TRBJ1-4, with a weak D call TRBD1 (5 bases). The CDR3 has 13 residues. Germline assignment: CDR1 SQVTM and CDR2 ANQGSEA. V lost 6 bases and J lost 8, with 16 bases in between. CDR3 bases: TGCAGCGTAGGGGAAGTATCGGCGGAAAAACTGTTTTTT. Translation: CSVGEVSAEKLFF.

The genes are TRBV6-2 or TRBV6-3 and TRBJ2-1, with 8 bases identical to TRBD1. The CDR3 contains 17 residues. Germline V gives CDR1 MNHEY, CDR2 SVGEGT. Germline trimming cut 2 bases from V and 2 bases from J; bases unmatched to any gene: 8. Here the CDR3 reads CASSYQRTGTPYNEQFF. The CDR3 region has the DNA TGTGCCAGCAGTTACCAAAGGACAGGGACCCCCTACAATGAGCAGTTCTTC.

This sequence joins TRBV30 and TRBJ1-6; D unclear. The germline V gene has CDR1 GTSNPN and CDR2 SVGIG (reference sequence). This CDR3 has 12 residues. V shed 0 bases and J shed 10 bases, with 7 bases lying between them. The chain's CDR3 is CAWSVQLSPLHF. In DNA, the CDR3 is TGTGCCTGGAGTGTACAGTTGTCACCCCTCCACTTT.

The chain recombines TRBV11-3 with TRBJ2-1; D not certain. The CDR3 consists of 13 residues. Germline V gene sequence: CDR1 SGHNT, CDR2 YENEEA. The V and J ends lost 6 bases and 2 bases respectively, with 8 bases between them. CDR3 sequence (DNA): TGTGCCAGCAGTCAGGCCCCCTACAATGAGCAGTTCTTC. It translates to CASSQAPYNEQFF.

This clone was counted once. The chain employs TRBV5-1 and TRBJ2-2; tentative D call: TRBD1 (6 bases). This CDR3 is 15 amino acids long. Trimming pared 0 bases from V and 8 bases from J, leaving 14 bases between. Per germline, CDR1 SGHRS and CDR2 YFSETQ. The CDR3 region is CASSLEQGTTGELFF. The CDR3 DNA reads TGCGCCAGCAGCTTGGAGCAGGGGACGACAGGGGAGCTGTTTTTT.

CDR3 protein: CASSRDRGSGNTIYF. The CDR3 region has the DNA TGTGCCAGCAGTCGGGACAGGGGATCTGGAAACACCATATATTTT. The V call is TRBV2, the J call TRBJ1-3, with TRBD1 identical over 10 bases. This CDR3 has 15 amino acids. In germline, CDR1 is SNHLY, CDR2 FYNNEI. Trimming took 5 bases from V and 1 from J; bases not matched to a gene: 2.

The chain links TRBV9 to TRBJ2-5; perhaps TRBD1 as D (6 bases). This CDR3 is 16 amino acids long. The germline V gene encodes CDR1 SGDLS and CDR2 YYNGEE. V lost 4 bases, J lost 5 bases, and 21 bases lay in between. The DNA for the CDR3 is TGTGCCAGCAGCCCCGGGACAAACAGCCAGTTTGAGACCCAGTACTTC. Its protein product is CASSPGTNSQFETQYF. The full variable domain, in which reference TRBV9 and TRBJ2-5 provide the parts outside the CDR3, is DSGVTQTPKHLITATGQRVTLRCSPRSGDLSVYWYQQSLDQGLQFLIQYYNGEERAKGNILERFSAQQFPDLHSELNLSSLELGDSALYFCASSPGTNSQFETQYFGPGTRLLVL.

The CDR3 region has the DNA TGTGCCAGCAGTTTAGATACGGGTTCACCCCTCCACTTT. Translation gives CASSLDTGSPLHF. The chain couples TRBV12-3 or TRBV12-4 to TRBJ1-6; D gene uncertain. Trimming left V 1 base short and J 9 bases short, with 7 bases between. This CDR3 has 13 amino acids.

The chain employs TRBV5-1 and TRBJ1-1; D not certain. The germline V gene encodes CDR1 SGHRS and CDR2 YFSETQ. The CDR3 contains 14 residues. The V and J ends lost 2 bases and 1 base respectively, with 9 bases between them. The CDR3 nucleotides read TGCGCCAGCAGCTTTTTCGCAGGGAACACTGAAGCTTTCTTT. Protein: CASSFFAGNTEAFF.

This chain joins TRBV10-3 and TRBJ2-7, with TRBD1 as a possible D gene (5 bases). Trimming left V 4 bases short and J 3 bases short, with 10 bases between. Germline values: CDR1 ENHRY, CDR2 SYGVKD. The CDR3 length is 13 residues. The CDR3 DNA follows: TGTGCCATCAGTGGAGACAGACACTACGAGCAGTACTTC. Translated: CAISGDRHYEQYF.

The J gene is TRBJ1-2, the V gene TRBV4-2, with 9 bases aligning to TRBD1. There are 17 residues in the CDR3. Germline CDR1 and CDR2: LGHNA and YNFKEQ. The J segment lost 4 bases and the V segment lost 0 bases, leaving 9 bases of the junction unmatched. CDR3 region: CASSQDGPQGAIYGYTF. The CDR3 bases are TGTGCCAGCAGCCAAGATGGGCCACAGGGGGCAATCTATGGCTACACCTTC.

V usage is TRBV6-1 and J usage is TRBJ2-5, with 15 bases fitting TRBD2. Germline CDR1 is MNHNS and CDR2 is SASEGT. This CDR3 spans 16 amino acids. V gave up 4 bases and J gave up 5 bases; unmatched junction bases: 5. CDR3 sequence (DNA): TGTGCCAGCAGTGGGACTAGCGGGAGGGCGCGGGAGACCCAGTACTTC. Encoded protein: CASSGTSGRARETQYF.